A selection of T cell receptor beta chains follows, all from one sample in a study of T cells in Graves' hyperthyroidism and ophthalmopathy. TCRdb recomputed calls from the multiplex PCR reads with MiXCR, one row per CDR3 protein. The data contain 470,000 or so distinct CDR3 sequences, less than 25% of them singletons. The sequencing input was blood. These receptors all stem from a man aged 18 to 29 with Graves' hyperthyroidism. The conserved cysteine and the conserved F or W are not part of the CDR3 here.

V	J	CDR3
TRBV6-1	TRBJ2-7	ASRRTGVAGEQY
TRBV12-3/TRBV12-4	TRBJ1-5	ASGGRSNQPQH
TRBV20-1	TRBJ1-1	SAYDRLNTEAF
TRBV12-3/TRBV12-4	TRBJ1-2	ASSLDRWNYT
TRBV6-4	TRBJ1-6	ASSERWNSPLH
TRBV7-3	TRBJ1-1	ATGQGMNTEAF
TRBV28	TRBJ1-5	ASNTQEAGGNQPQH
TRBV7-9	TRBJ1-1	ASSFSAEAC
TRBV6-1	TRBJ2-5	ASSAGTVTLQETQY
TRBV11-2	TRBJ2-2	ASIQGGQGYTGELF
TRBV6-1	TRBJ1-2	ASSEVAWNYGYT
TRBV10-3	TRBJ2-7	AISELVDGGEQY
TRBV7-9	TRBJ1-1	ASSLYQNTEAF
TRBV11-3	TRBJ1-5	ASSAVGGDSVPQH
TRBV12-3/TRBV12-4	TRBJ2-5	ASSLGSGGVTETQY
TRBV20-1	TRBJ2-3	SARSGGARDTQY
TRBV30	TRBJ1-1	AWEPWDTEAF
TRBV12-5	TRBJ1-1	ASHGTGFVDTEAF
TRBV4-1	TRBJ2-2	ASSPGGVVTGELF
TRBV11-2	TRBJ2-7	ASSLAIRGVYEQY
TRBV6-2/TRBV6-3	TRBJ2-7	ATPAVFGTGLAGSSYEQY
TRBV10-3	TRBJ2-1	AISEAAPNNEQF
TRBV5-6	TRBJ2-5	ASSLEGGETQY
TRBV28	TRBJ1-3	ASTLSGEPGNTIY
TRBV9	TRBJ2-5	ASSAPGTEQETQY
TRBV29-1	TRBJ1-2	SVEARPNYGYT
TRBV6-1	TRBJ1-2	ASSEAGGLDGNYGYT
TRBV28	TRBJ2-7	ASSFSGRAYEQY
TRBV5-1	TRBJ2-7	ASSLERNYEQY
TRBV18	TRBJ1-5	ASSPLGDSNQPQH
TRBV19	TRBJ1-2	ASSIRGPAFSYT
TRBV12-3/TRBV12-4	TRBJ1-1	ASSSDRRNTEAF
TRBV19	TRBJ1-1	ASSSPGEATEAF
TRBV6-1	TRBJ2-4	ASSGIQNQLAKNIKY
TRBV6-5	TRBJ1-2	ASSYLGGQGTGGYT
TRBV19	TRBJ1-2	ASSKQEAGNYGYT
TRBV12-3/TRBV12-4	TRBJ1-2	ASSLGGQGAGNYGYT
TRBV6-2/TRBV6-3	TRBJ2-5	ASAGQYQETQY
TRBV15	TRBJ2-2	ATSTVGTGELF
TRBV12-3/TRBV12-4	TRBJ1-2	ASSLAGTYGYT
TRBV7-9	TRBJ1-2	ASSYSRGSHGYT
TRBV12-3/TRBV12-4	TRBJ1-1	ASSIGQVGTEAF
TRBV27	TRBJ1-2	ASWDRGVGGYT
TRBV2	TRBJ2-7	ASSETTGESYEQY
TRBV20-1	TRBJ1-1	SARLGEGTEAF
TRBV24-1	TRBJ2-1	ATESRLAGGSVGEQF
TRBV7-7	TRBJ2-5	ASSSSTGEGETQY
TRBV5-5	TRBJ2-5	ASSDLSGAGQETQY
TRBV5-1	TRBJ1-1	ASSLAVTGRYTEAF